This entry concerns a single TCR beta chain. Its antigen is not identified. As every portion of the isolated RNA was reverse transcribed, the sequencing read expressed TCRB transcripts. Here immunoSEQ multiplex PCR was the method, and the copy in TCRdb shows in-frame clones only, minus some. The table shows about 450,000 clones, with approximately 10% occurring only once. A CD45RO/CCR7/CD25/CD127/CD95/CD27 panel sorted naive, central memory, regulatory and stem cell-like memory CD4+ cells. The record originates from a study of beta chain features in type 1 diabetes. Study-level background: The study examined around 100 million sorted cells across all samples. Study findings and constraints: Diminished insertions and augmented deletions at VDJ junctions characterized type 1 diabetes patients.

CDR1 and CDR2 (germline): SGHTA, FQGTGA. This CDR3 region has 22 residues. Unmatched junction bases numbered 25, after V lost 6 bases and J lost 2 bases. The chain is built from TRBV7-3 and TRBJ2-3, with TRBD2 matching 11 bases. This sequence was found in a woman aged 18-30 years in good health. Sequenced material: naive CD4+ T cells from blood. CDR3 nucleotides: TGTGCCAGCAGACCATCCCAAACCCATCATAGCGGGAGGGTTCATTTCACAGATACGCAGTATTTT. Protein sequence: CASRPSQTHHSGRVHFTDTQYF.